This T cell receptor (beta chain) emerged from a study of shared clonotypes between healthy human individuals. The study, taken as a whole, reports: Clonotype sharing among donors likely depends on sequencing depth.

About this clone: What it binds is unknown.

Naive CD8 cells lacked CD45RO and underwent positive selection for CCR7, leaving out terminally differentiated effector memory CD45RA+ cells. Sorted-subset replicate PCRs used around 220 ng DNA, some 30,000 T cell genomes. Only in-frame clones appear in the TCRdb table, and some are missing; sequencing was by immunoSEQ multiplex PCR. The table lists around 1.9 million clones, roughly 91% of them singletons. Trimming took 2 bases from V and 4 from J; bases not matched to a gene: 7. The CDR3 is 16 residues long. Germline V CDR1 and CDR2: KGHSH, LQKENI. The chain couples TRBV18 to TRBJ2-1, with 8 bases aligning to TRBD2. The receptor was derived from a young man in good health. Some clones in this sample may be carry-over from other donors' samples. The sample consisted of naive CD8+ T cells from PBMCs. The CDR3 sequence is CASSPEEREPYNEQFF. The CDR3 DNA reads as TGTGCCAGCTCACCAGAAGAGCGGGAGCCTTACAATGAGCAGTTCTTC.